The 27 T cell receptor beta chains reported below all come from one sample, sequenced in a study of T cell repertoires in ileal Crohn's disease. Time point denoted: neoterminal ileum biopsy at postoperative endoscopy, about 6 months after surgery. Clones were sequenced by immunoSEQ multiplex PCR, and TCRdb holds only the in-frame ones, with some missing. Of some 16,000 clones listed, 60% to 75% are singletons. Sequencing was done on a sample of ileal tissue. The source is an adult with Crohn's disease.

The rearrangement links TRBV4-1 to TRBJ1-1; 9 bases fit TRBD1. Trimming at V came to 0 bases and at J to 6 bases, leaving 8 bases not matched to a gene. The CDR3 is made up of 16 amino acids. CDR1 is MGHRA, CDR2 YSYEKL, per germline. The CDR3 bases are TGCGCCAGCAGCCAAGACGCCGGGACAGGGTGGTCTGAAGCTTTCTTT. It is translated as CASSQDAGTGWSEAFF.

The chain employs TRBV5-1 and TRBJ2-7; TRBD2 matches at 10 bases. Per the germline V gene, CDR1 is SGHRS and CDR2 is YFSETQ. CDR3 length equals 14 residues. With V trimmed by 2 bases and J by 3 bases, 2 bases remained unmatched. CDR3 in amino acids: CASSFGLADYEQYF. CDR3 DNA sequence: TGCGCCAGCAGCTTTGGACTAGCGGACTACGAGCAGTACTTC.

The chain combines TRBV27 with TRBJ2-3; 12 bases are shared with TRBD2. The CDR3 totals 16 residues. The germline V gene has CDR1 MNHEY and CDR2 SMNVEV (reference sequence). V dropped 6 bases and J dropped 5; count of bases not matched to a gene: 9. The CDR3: CASSLLAGGQRDTQYF. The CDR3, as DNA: TGTGCCAGCAGCCTACTAGCGGGGGGCCAAAGAGATACGCAGTATTTT.

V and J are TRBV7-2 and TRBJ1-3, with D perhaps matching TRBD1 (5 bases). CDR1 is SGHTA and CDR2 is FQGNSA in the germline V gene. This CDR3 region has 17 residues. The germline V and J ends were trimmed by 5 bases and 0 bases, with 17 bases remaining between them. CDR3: CASSRVGQADSGNTIYF. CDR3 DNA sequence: TGTGCCAGCAGCCGCGTGGGGCAGGCCGACTCTGGAAACACCATATATTTT.

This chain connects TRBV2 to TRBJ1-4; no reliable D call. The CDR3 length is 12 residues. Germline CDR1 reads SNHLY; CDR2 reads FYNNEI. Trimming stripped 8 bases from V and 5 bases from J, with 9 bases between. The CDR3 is CASGRRNEKLFF. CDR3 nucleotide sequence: TGTGCCAGCGGTAGGAGGAATGAAAAACTGTTTTTT.

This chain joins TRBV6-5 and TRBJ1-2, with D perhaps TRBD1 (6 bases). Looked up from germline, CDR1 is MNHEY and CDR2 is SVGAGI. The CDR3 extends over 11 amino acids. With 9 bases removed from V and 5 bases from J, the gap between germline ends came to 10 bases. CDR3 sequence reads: CASGDNYGYTF. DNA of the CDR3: TGTGCCAGTGGGGACAATTATGGCTACACCTTC.

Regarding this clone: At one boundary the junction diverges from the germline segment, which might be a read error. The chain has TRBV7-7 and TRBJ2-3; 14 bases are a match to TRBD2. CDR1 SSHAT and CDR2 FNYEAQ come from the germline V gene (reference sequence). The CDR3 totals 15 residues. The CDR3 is CASSLGTSGSGTQYF. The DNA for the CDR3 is TGTGCTAGCAGCTTAGGGACTAGCGGGAGTGGTACGCAGTATTTT.

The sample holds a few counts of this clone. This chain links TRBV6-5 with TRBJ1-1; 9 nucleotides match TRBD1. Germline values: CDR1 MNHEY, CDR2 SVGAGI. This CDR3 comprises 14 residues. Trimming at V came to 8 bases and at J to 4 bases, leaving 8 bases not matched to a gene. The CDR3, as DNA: TGTGCCAGCTTAAGGGCGACAGGGGGCACTGAAGCTTTCTTT. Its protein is CASLRATGGTEAFF.

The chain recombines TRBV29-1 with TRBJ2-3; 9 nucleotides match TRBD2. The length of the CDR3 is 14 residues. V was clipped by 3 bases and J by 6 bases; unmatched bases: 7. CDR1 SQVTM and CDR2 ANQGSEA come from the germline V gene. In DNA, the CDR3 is TGCAGCGTTGATCCAGCGGGAGGAGGGGATACGCAGTATTTT. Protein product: CSVDPAGGGDTQYF.

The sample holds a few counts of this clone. The CDR3 reads CASSLAGRNTGELFF. In DNA form, the CDR3 reads TGTGCCAGCAGCTTAGCCGGTAGGAACACCGGGGAGCTGTTTTTT. The chain joins TRBV7-6 to TRBJ2-2; D is ambiguous. Per germline, CDR1 SGHVS and CDR2 FNYEAQ. The CDR3 loop spans 15 amino acids. V was trimmed by 0 bases and J by 1 base, leaving 6 bases between them.

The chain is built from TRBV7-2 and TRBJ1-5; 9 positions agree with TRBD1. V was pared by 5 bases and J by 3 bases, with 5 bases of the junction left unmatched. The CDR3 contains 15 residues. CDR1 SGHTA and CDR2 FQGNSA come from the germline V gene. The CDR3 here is CASSPGQGPNQPQHF. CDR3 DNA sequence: TGTGCCAGCAGCCCGGGACAGGGACCCAATCAGCCCCAGCATTTT.

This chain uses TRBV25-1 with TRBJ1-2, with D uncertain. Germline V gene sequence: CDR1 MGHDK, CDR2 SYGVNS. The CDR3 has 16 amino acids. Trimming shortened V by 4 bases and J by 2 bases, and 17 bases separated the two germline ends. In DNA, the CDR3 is TGTGCCAGCAGTGCATACGGGAGTGGGCCGAACTATGGCTACACCTTC. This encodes CASSAYGSGPNYGYTF.

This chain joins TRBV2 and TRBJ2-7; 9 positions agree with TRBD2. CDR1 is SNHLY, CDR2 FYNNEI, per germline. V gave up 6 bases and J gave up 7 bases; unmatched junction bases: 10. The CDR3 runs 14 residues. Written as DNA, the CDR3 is TGTGCCAGCAGAAAGGGCGGGGGGGCCCTAGAGCAGTACTTC. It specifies CASRKGGGALEQYF.

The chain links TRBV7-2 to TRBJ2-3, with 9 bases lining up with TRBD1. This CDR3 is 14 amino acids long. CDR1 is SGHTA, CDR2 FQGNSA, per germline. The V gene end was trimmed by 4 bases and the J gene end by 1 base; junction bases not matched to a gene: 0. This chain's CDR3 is CASSWTGGTDTQYF. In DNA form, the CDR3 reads TGTGCCAGCAGCTGGACAGGGGGCACAGATACGCAGTATTTT.

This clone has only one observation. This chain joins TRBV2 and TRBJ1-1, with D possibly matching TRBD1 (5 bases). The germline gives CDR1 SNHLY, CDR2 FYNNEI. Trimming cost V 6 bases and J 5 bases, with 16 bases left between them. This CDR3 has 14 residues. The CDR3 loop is CASRPGQGNTEAFF. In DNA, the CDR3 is TGTGCCAGCAGACCCGGACAAGGCAATACTGAAGCTTTCTTT.

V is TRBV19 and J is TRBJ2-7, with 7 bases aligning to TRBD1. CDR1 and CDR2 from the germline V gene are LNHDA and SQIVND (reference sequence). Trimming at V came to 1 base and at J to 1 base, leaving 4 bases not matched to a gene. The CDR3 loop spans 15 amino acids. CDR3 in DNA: TGTGCCAGTAGTATAGTGGGGACAGATTCCTACGAGCAGTACTTC. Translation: CASSIVGTDSYEQYF.

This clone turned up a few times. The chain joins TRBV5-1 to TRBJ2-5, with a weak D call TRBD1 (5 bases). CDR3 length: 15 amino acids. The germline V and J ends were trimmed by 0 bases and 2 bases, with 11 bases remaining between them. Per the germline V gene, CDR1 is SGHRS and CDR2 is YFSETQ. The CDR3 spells CASSLAGRSQETQYF. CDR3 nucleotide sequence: TGCGCCAGCAGCTTGGCAGGGCGAAGTCAAGAGACCCAGTACTTC.

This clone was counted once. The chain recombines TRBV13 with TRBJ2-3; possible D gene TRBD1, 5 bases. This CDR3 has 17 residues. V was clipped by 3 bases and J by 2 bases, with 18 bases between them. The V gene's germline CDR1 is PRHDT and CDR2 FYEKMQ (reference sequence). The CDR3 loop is CASSFRRTGTFTDTQYF. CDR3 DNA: TGTGCCAGCAGCTTCCGGCGAACAGGAACATTCACAGATACGCAGTATTTT.

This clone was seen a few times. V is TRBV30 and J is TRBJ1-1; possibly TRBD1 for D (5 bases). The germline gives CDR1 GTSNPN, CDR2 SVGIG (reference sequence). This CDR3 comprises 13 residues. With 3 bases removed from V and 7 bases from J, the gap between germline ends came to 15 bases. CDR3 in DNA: TGTGCCTGGAGGGATGACAGCGCCAGTGAAGCTTTCTTT. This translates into CAWRDDSASEAFF.

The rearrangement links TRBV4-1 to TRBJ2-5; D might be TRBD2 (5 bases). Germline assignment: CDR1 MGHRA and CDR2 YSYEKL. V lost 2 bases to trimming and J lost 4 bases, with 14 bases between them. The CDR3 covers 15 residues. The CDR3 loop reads CASSQSGVLIETQYF. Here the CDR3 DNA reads TGCGCCAGCAGCCAAAGCGGTGTCCTGATAGAGACCCAGTACTTC.

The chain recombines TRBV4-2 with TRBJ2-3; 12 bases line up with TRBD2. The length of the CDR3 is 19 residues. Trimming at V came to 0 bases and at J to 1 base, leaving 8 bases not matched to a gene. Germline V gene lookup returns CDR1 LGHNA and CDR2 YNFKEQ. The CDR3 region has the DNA TGTGCCAGCAGCCAAGATCGGCTAGCGGGAGGGGGGGGCACAGATACGCAGTATTTT. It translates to CASSQDRLAGGGGTDTQYF.

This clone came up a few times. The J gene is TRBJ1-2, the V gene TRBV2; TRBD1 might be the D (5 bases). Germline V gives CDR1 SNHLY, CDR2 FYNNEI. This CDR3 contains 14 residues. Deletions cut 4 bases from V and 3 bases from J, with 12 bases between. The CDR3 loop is CASSVLDTHYGYTF. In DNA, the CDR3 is TGTGCCAGCAGTGTTTTGGACACCCACTATGGCTACACCTTC.

The CDR3 DNA sequence: TGTGCCATCAGTGTCGCCGCGGGGGGAACACTAGAGACCCAGTACTTC. Translated, it gives CAISVAAGGTLETQYF. The chain recombines TRBV10-3 with TRBJ2-5, with 8 bases lining up with TRBD2. The CDR3 is 16 residues long. Losses at the gene ends were 4 bases for V and 4 bases for J; bases not matched to a gene: 11. Germline lookup yields CDR1 ENHRY and CDR2 SYGVKD.

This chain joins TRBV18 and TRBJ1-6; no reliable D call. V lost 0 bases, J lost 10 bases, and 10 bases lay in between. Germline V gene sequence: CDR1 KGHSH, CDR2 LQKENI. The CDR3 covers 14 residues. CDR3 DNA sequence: TGTGCCAGCTCACCACCTTGGGGAGGATCACCCCTCCACTTT. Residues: CASSPPWGGSPLHF.

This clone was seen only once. CDR3 DNA: TGCGCCAGCAGCGACGATGGACAGGGCTATGGCTACACCTTC. This translates into CASSDDGQGYGYTF. The chain employs TRBV5-1 and TRBJ1-2, with TRBD1 matching 8 bases. Germline CDR1 and CDR2: SGHRS and YFSETQ. J was trimmed by 4 bases and V by 4 bases; bases with no gene match: 6. The CDR3 runs to 14 residues.

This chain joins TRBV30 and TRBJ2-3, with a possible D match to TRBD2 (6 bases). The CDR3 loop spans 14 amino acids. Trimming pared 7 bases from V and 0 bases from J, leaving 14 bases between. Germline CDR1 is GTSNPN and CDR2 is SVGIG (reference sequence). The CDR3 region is CAFRMAGSTDTQYF. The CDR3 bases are TGTGCCTTTCGGATGGCGGGGAGCACAGATACGCAGTATTTT.

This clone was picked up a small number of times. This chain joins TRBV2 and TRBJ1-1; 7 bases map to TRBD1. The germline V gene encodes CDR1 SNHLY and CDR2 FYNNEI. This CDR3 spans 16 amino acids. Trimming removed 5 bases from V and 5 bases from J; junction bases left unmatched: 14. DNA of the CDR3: TGTGCCAGCAGTCCTAGACGTGTGGCAGGGGGAACTGAAGCTTTCTTT. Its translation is CASSPRRVAGGTEAFF.